This passage covers 32 T cell receptor beta chains from one sample sequenced in a study of metastatic and nonmetastatic thyroid tumors. With MiXCR, TCRdb reprocessed the PCR reads. The sample yields over 15,000 clones, around 35% seen once. Before thyroid surgery, none of the patients had received any treatment. Sample: tumor tissue. The receptors stem from a female donor with papillary thyroid cancer or a benign thyroid nodule (not recorded which). Some clones in this sample may be carry-over from other donors' samples.

This chain links TRBV11-1 with TRBJ2-1; 9 bases map to TRBD1. CDR1 is SGHAT, CDR2 FQDESV, per germline (reference sequence). This CDR3 contains 16 residues. The junction had 8 bases not matched to a gene; V was cut back by 1 base and J by 7 bases. The CDR3 sequence: CASSLVGDRGINEQFF. CDR3 coding DNA: TGTGCCAGCAGCTTAGTAGGAGACAGGGGGATAAATGAGCAGTTCTTC.

The chain is built from TRBV30 and TRBJ1-6, with D maybe TRBD1 (6 bases). Germline-derived CDR1 and CDR2 are GTSNPN and SVGIG (reference sequence). Trimming took off 6 bases at V and 6 bases at J, with 15 bases between the two ends. The CDR3 consists of 14 residues. The CDR3: CACRQTGANSPLHF. The CDR3 nucleotides read TGTGCCTGCAGACAGACAGGCGCTAATTCACCCCTCCACTTT.

In its sample, this clone ranks as medium-sized. The V and J genes are TRBV10-2 and TRBJ2-1; TRBD2 aligns across 9 bases. The CDR3 sequence is 16 residues long. Looked up from germline, CDR1 is WSHSY and CDR2 is SAAADI. V lost 2 bases, J lost 0 bases, and 2 bases stayed unmatched. The chain's CDR3 is CASSESGGSSYNEQFF. DNA of the CDR3: TGCGCCAGCAGTGAGAGCGGGGGGTCCTCCTACAATGAGCAGTTCTTC.

V gene TRBV2 combines with J gene TRBJ2-6, with D perhaps being TRBD1 or TRBD2 (5 bases each). The CDR3 is made up of 15 amino acids. Trimming removed 3 bases from V and 1 base from J, with 7 bases in between. Germline lookup yields CDR1 SNHLY and CDR2 FYNNEI. CDR3 loop: CASSEGDSGANVLTF. The CDR3 DNA reads as TGTGCCAGCAGTGAGGGGGATTCTGGGGCCAACGTCCTGACTTTC.

V gene TRBV5-1 combines with J gene TRBJ2-2; D gene uncertain. CDR3 length: 13 amino acids. Germline CDR1 reads SGHRS; CDR2 reads YFSETQ. The V gene lost 4 bases and the J gene lost 3 bases, with 7 bases spanning the gap. CDR3 sequence reads: CASSVYYTGELFF. CDR3 DNA: TGCGCCAGCAGCGTTTATTACACCGGGGAGCTGTTTTTT.

This clone was observed once. This rearrangement joins TRBV11-3 to TRBJ2-1; 7 bases are shared with TRBD1. CDR1 SGHNT and CDR2 YENEEA come from the germline V gene. V gave up 5 bases and J gave up 15 bases; unmatched junction bases: 16. The CDR3 runs to 14 residues. CDR3 bases: TGTGCCAGCAGCGAACGGACAGGACCCACAAACTCGTTCTTC. It codes for CASSERTGPTNSFF. Full variable domain (outside the CDR3, taken from reference TRBV11-3 and TRBJ2-1): EAGVVQSPRYKIIEKKQPVAFWCNPISGHNTLYWYLQNLGQGPELLIRYENEEAVDDSQLPKDRFSAERLKGVDSTLKIQPAELGDSAVYLCASSERTGPTNSFFGPGTRLTVL.

This clone was found once. The rearrangement links TRBV5-1 to TRBJ1-1; D gene uncertain. V lost 6 bases and J 1 base, leaving 10 bases between the germline ends. Germline V gene lookup returns CDR1 SGHRS and CDR2 YFSETQ. This CDR3 contains 13 residues. The CDR3 nucleotides are TGCGCCAGCAACGAGGAAACGAACACTGAAGCTTTCTTT. Its translation is CASNEETNTEAFF.

J is TRBJ1-6 and V is TRBV5-1; TRBD1 agrees at 8 bases. This CDR3 spans 16 amino acids. CDR1 and CDR2 (germline): SGHRS, YFSETQ. Unmatched junction bases numbered 3, after V lost 4 bases and J lost 0 bases. CDR3 sequence: CASSRDRSSYNSPLHF. The CDR3 DNA follows: TGCGCCAGCAGCCGGGACAGGAGCTCCTATAATTCACCCCTCCACTTT.

This clone is medium-sized by share. This chain joins TRBV6-1 and TRBJ1-4, with D uncertain. This CDR3 is built from 14 residues. V lost 6 bases, J lost 10 bases, and 18 bases lay in between. From germline, CDR1 is MNHNS and CDR2 SASEGT. CDR3 nucleotide sequence: TGTGCCAGCAGCCTTAAGGCGGAATCAGGAAAACTGTTTTTT. Translation gives CASSLKAESGKLFF.

This clone has at least ten counts. The chain uses TRBV3-1 and TRBJ2-7, with a weak D call TRBD1 (7 bases). There are 13 residues in the CDR3. Trimming shortened V by 5 bases and J by 2 bases, and 10 bases separated the two germline ends. From germline, CDR1 is LGHDT and CDR2 YNNKEL (reference sequence). The CDR3 DNA is TGTGCCAGCAGCGGCAGGGGGGCCTACGAGCAGTACTTC. Translating gives CASSGRGAYEQYF.

This chain connects TRBV5-1 to TRBJ2-7; no firm D call. This CDR3 is 13 amino acids long. V lost 2 bases and J 2 bases, leaving 8 bases between the germline ends. The V gene's germline CDR1 is SGHRS and CDR2 YFSETQ. The CDR3 DNA is TGCGCCAGCAGCTTAGTCGGTACCTACGAGCAGTACTTC. Translating gives CASSLVGTYEQYF. The entire variable domain, with the rest obtained from reference TRBV5-1 and TRBJ2-7, is as follows: KAGVTQTPRYLIKTRGQQVTLSCSPISGHRSVSWYQQTPGQGLQFLFEYFSETQRNKGNFPGRFSGRQFSNSRSEMNVSTLELGDSALYLCASSLVGTYEQYFGPGTRLTVT.

The genes are TRBV11-2 and TRBJ1-1; D call uncertain. The CDR3 spans 12 residues. Germline loops: CDR1 SGHAT, CDR2 FQNNGV. V was clipped by 5 bases and J by 7 bases, with 11 bases between them. The CDR3 is CASSRTTVEAFF. The DNA of the CDR3 is TGTGCCAGCAGCCGGACCACGGTTGAAGCTTTCTTT.

At least ten counts were recorded for this clone. The chain recombines TRBV6-1 with TRBJ1-1, with D possibly matching TRBD1 (6 bases). Germline V gene sequence: CDR1 MNHNS, CDR2 SASEGT. V was clipped by 5 bases and J by 3 bases, with 13 bases between them. The CDR3 is made up of 14 amino acids. The CDR3 loop is CASSLTGRYTEAFF. The CDR3 DNA reads TGTGCCAGCAGTTTAACAGGGAGGTACACTGAAGCTTTCTTT.

The chain couples TRBV20-1 to TRBJ1-4, with a weak D call TRBD1 (5 bases). This CDR3 has 14 residues. The germline V gene encodes CDR1 DFQATT and CDR2 SNEGSKA (reference sequence). V was shortened by 5 bases and J by 5 bases, with 15 bases between the two germline ends. The CDR3 loop is CSALAGTSNEKLFF. The CDR3 DNA reads TGCAGTGCTCTCGCCGGGACGTCAAATGAAAAACTGTTTTTT.

By proportion, this clone is medium-sized. This chain uses TRBV6-1 with TRBJ1-2; tentative D call: TRBD1 (5 bases). Trimming removed 4 bases from V and 4 bases from J, with 13 bases in between. Germline V CDR1 and CDR2: MNHNS, SASEGT. There are 14 residues in the CDR3. CDR3 protein: CASSVSGAGYGYTF. The CDR3 DNA is TGTGCCAGCAGTGTCTCTGGGGCCGGCTATGGCTACACCTTC.

The chain recombines TRBV20-1 with TRBJ2-7; 9 bases fit TRBD1. Germline loops: CDR1 DFQATT, CDR2 SNEGSKA (reference sequence). V was pared by 2 bases and J by 1 base, with 6 bases of the junction left unmatched. The CDR3 extends over 15 amino acids. The CDR3 region is CSARWWTGESYEQYF. The CDR3 region has the DNA TGCAGTGCTAGATGGTGGACAGGGGAATCCTACGAGCAGTACTTC.

A remark on this clone: No conserved phenylalanine or tryptophan is present at the end of the CDR3, so a read error is the likely explanation. V usage is TRBV9 and J usage is TRBJ1-2; 9 nucleotides align to TRBD1. CDR3 length: 16 residues. CDR1 SGDLS and CDR2 YYNGEE come from the germline V gene. Trimming removed 6 bases from V and 2 bases from J; junction bases left unmatched: 11. The CDR3 protein is CASIEKGTGKNYGYTL. Here the CDR3 DNA reads TGTGCCAGCATCGAAAAGGGGACAGGGAAAAACTATGGCTACACCTTA.

This clone turned up a few times. The chain couples TRBV6-1 to TRBJ2-1; possibly TRBD2 for D (6 bases). Trimming left V 5 bases short and J 2 bases short, with 13 bases between. The CDR3 runs to 15 residues. Germline loops: CDR1 MNHNS, CDR2 SASEGT. The CDR3 DNA follows: TGTGCCAGCAGTCAGGGATCGGGGGCCTACAATGAGCAGTTCTTC. Translation gives CASSQGSGAYNEQFF.

The genes are TRBV19 and TRBJ2-1; D is possibly TRBD1 (5 bases). CDR3 size: 11 residues. CDR1 and CDR2 from the germline V gene are LNHDA and SQIVND (reference sequence). Trimming shortened V by 1 base and J by 13 bases, and 8 bases separated the two germline ends. CDR3 loop: CASSIGGAQFF. The CDR3 nucleotides read TGTGCCAGTAGTATAGGGGGCGCACAGTTCTTC. The full variable domain, its missing parts supplied by reference TRBV19 and TRBJ2-1, is DGGITQSPKYLFRKEGQNVTLSCEQNLNHDAMYWYRQDPGQGLRLIYYSQIVNDFQKGDIAEGYSVSREKKESFPLTVTSAQKNPTAFYLCASSIGGAQFFGPGTRLTVL.

CDR3 DNA: TGCGCCAGCAGCGGGACCGGAGAGCAGTACTTC. It is translated as CASSGTGEQYF. The V and J genes are TRBV5-1 and TRBJ2-7; TRBD1 or TRBD2 may be the D gene (5 bases each). Looked up from germline, CDR1 is SGHRS and CDR2 is YFSETQ. V was pared by 4 bases and J by 7 bases, with 9 bases between. This CDR3 is built from 11 residues.

This clone was counted ten times or more. The chain couples TRBV10-3 to TRBJ2-4; tentatively, D is TRBD1 (6 bases). The V gene's germline CDR1 is ENHRY and CDR2 SYGVKD. V was cut by 10 bases and J by 5 bases, with 15 bases left in between. The length of the CDR3 is 13 residues. The CDR3 DNA reads TGTGCCACCATTCAGCCAGGGGAAAACATTCAGTACTTC. Translated: CATIQPGENIQYF.

This clone was counted many times. The rearrangement uses TRBV6-4 and TRBJ2-1; no clear D. The germline CDR1 and CDR2 sequences are MRHNA and SNTAGT. This CDR3 has 14 amino acids. Deletions cut 0 bases from V and 7 bases from J, with 10 bases between. The CDR3 region has the DNA TGTGCCAGCAGTGACTCAGTCAGTTCTAATGAGCAGTTCTTC. This encodes CASSDSVSSNEQFF.

This clone was seen repeatedly, ten times or more. The rearrangement links TRBV7-3 to TRBJ1-1; D ambiguous. Trimming pared 0 bases from V and 6 bases from J, leaving 8 bases between. Germline V gives CDR1 SGHTA, CDR2 FQGTGA. The CDR3 loop spans 13 amino acids. This CDR3 is CASSLTDFSEAFF. In DNA form, the CDR3 reads TGTGCCAGCAGCTTAACCGACTTCTCTGAAGCTTTCTTT.

At least ten counts were recorded for this clone. This chain joins TRBV5-5 and TRBJ2-3; 15 nucleotides agree with TRBD2. CDR1 and CDR2 from the germline V gene are SGHKS and YYEKEE (reference sequence). Trimming cost V 4 bases and J 1 base; bases outside gene matches: 7. The CDR3 is 18 amino acids. In DNA, the CDR3 is TGTGCCAGCAGCGCCGGACTAGCGGGGGGGCGGGGCACAGATACGCAGTATTTT. It yields the protein CASSAGLAGGRGTDTQYF.

V gene TRBV3-1 combines with J gene TRBJ2-3, with D unresolved. This CDR3 region has 16 residues. Deletions cut 4 bases from V and 0 bases from J, with 14 bases between. Germline lookup yields CDR1 LGHDT and CDR2 YNNKEL (reference sequence). CDR3 bases: TGTGCCAGCAGCCCCATGATAATCACTAGCACAGATACGCAGTATTTT. Its translation is CASSPMIITSTDTQYF.

Many counts were recorded for this clone. A much larger clonotype is one base distant, so this may be a read error. The V call is TRBV12-3 or TRBV12-4, the J call TRBJ1-5; no clear D. This CDR3 is built from 15 residues. The CDR3 protein is CANSFGATANQPQHF. The DNA of the CDR3 is TGTGCCAACAGTTTTGGAGCGACGGCGAATCAGCCCCAGCATTTT.

The chain combines TRBV5-1 with TRBJ2-5; D perhaps matches TRBD1 (6 bases). This CDR3 is built from 16 residues. Trimming stripped 4 bases from V and 5 bases from J, with 21 bases between. Per the germline V gene, CDR1 is SGHRS and CDR2 is YFSETQ. CDR3 nucleotides: TGCGCCAGCAGCCTGAATAATCCAGGGGTGGGGGAGACCCAGTACTTC. Its protein is CASSLNNPGVGETQYF.

The rearrangement joins TRBV6-2 or TRBV6-3 to TRBJ1-1; 10 nucleotides line up with TRBD1. Germline loops: CDR1 MNHEY, CDR2 SVGEGT. The CDR3 is 14 amino acids. Losses at the gene ends were 2 bases for V and 7 bases for J; bases not matched to a gene: 4. CDR3 loop: CASSYRRTGGEAFF. In DNA form, the CDR3 reads TGTGCCAGCAGTTACAGGAGGACAGGGGGTGAAGCTTTCTTT.

This sequence joins TRBV7-2 and TRBJ2-7, with a possible D match to TRBD2 (5 bases). V was pared by 0 bases and J by 5 bases, with 8 bases between. CDR1 is SGHTA and CDR2 is FQGNSA in the germline V gene. The CDR3 runs to 13 residues. As DNA, the CDR3 is TGTGCCAGCAGCTTAGCGGCCGGGAACGAGCAGTACTTC. Its translation is CASSLAAGNEQYF.

This clone was counted at least ten times. Germline and junction disagree at one end, which may indicate a read error. The chain carries TRBV7-3 and TRBJ1-4; 8 nucleotides line up with TRBD1. Germline CDR1 SGHTA, CDR2 FQGTGA. CDR3 length equals 17 residues. CDR3 DNA: TGTGCCAACAGCTTTCCACTCAGGGGGCTGGGTAGTGAAAAACTGTTTTTT. This sequence encodes CANSFPLRGLGSEKLFF.

V and J are TRBV9 and TRBJ1-2; D gene uncertain. The length of the CDR3 is 14 residues. From germline, CDR1 is SGDLS and CDR2 YYNGEE. V lost 2 bases, J lost 7 bases, and 15 bases lay in between. The CDR3 loop reads CASSVDLSGSGYTF. Here the CDR3 DNA reads TGTGCCAGCAGCGTTGATTTGTCCGGCTCTGGCTACACCTTC.

The chain couples TRBV11-2 to TRBJ1-2; 7 nucleotides align to TRBD1. Germline V CDR1 and CDR2: SGHAT, FQNNGV. This CDR3 has 17 residues. J gave up 8 bases and V 0 bases, and 15 bases lay outside the gene matches. The CDR3 region has the DNA TGTGCCAGCAGCTTAGACCGCGACAGGGTGGGAATTGGGGGCTACACCTTC. Its translation is CASSLDRDRVGIGGYTF.